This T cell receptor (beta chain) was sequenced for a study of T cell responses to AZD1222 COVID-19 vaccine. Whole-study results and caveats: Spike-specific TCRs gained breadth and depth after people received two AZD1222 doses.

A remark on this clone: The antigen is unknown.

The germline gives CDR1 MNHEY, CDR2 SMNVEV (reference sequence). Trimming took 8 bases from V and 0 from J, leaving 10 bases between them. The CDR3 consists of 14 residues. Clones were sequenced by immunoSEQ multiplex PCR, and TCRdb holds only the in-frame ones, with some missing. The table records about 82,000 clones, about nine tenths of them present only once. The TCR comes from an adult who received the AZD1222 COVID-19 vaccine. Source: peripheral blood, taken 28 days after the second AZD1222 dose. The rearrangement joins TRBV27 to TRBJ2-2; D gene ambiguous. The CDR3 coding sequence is TGTGCCAGCCGGGCGACCTCGAACACCGGGGAGCTGTTTTTT. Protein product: CASRATSNTGELFF.